The rows below give T cell receptor beta chains drawn from one sample of a study of control samples from healthy donors and cancer patients. Only in-frame clones appear in the TCRdb table, and some are missing; sequencing was by immunoSEQ multiplex PCR. The table includes about 71,000 clones, under 90% detected once. Sequences were obtained from PBMCs. These receptors were taken from a man aged 60 to 75 with lung cancer. Both conserved end residues are part of each CDR3. D genes are given only for firm matches. Clone size is given for some rows only: seen once, a few or many times, or a class if the clone is expanded.

d_call j_call clone_size v_call cdr3_nt cdr3_aa
TRBD1 TRBJ1-2 . TRBV10-3 TGTGCCATCAGCTCGACAGGGACTAACTATGGCTACACCTTC CAISSTGTNYGYTF
. TRBJ1-5 . TRBV6-7 TGTGCCAGCAGTTACCGAATAGATAGCAATCAGCCCCAGCATTTT CASSYRIDSNQPQHF
TRBD1 TRBJ2-1 . TRBV5-1 TGCGCCAGCAGCCCGGGACAGGGGGTCTACAATGAGCAGTTCTTC CASSPGQGVYNEQFF
. TRBJ2-5 . TRBV29-1 TGCAGCGTGGTCCCCTCTGAGACCCAGTACTTC CSVVPSETQYF
. TRBJ2-6 . TRBV5-5 TGTGCCAGCAGTTCACTGGGGGGAGACTACTCTGGGGCCAACGTCCTGACTTTC CASSSLGGDYSGANVLTF
TRBD2 TRBJ2-1 . TRBV23-1 TGCGCCAGCAGTCAAATGCTAGCGGGGGGGAGCTCCTACAATGAGCAGTTCTTC CASSQMLAGGSSYNEQFF
. TRBJ1-6 . TRBV6-5 TGTGCCAGCAGTTACTTGGGGGGATCGGCACCCCTCCACTTT CASSYLGGSAPLHF
. TRBJ1-1 . TRBV11-3 TGTGCCAGCAGCCGCACGGGGATGAACACTGAAGCTTTCTTT CASSRTGMNTEAFF
TRBD2 TRBJ2-2 once TRBV5-1 TGCGCCAGCAGCTTGCCGACCGGGACTAGCACCGGGGAGCTGTTTTTT CASSLPTGTSTGELFF
. TRBJ2-6 . TRBV7-2 TGTGCCAGCAGCTTATACTCCTCTGGGGCCAACGTCCTGACTTTC CASSLYSSGANVLTF
TRBD2 TRBJ2-1 . TRBV19 TGTGCCAGCCAAAACATGGGCGGGGGGGCTAGTAATGAGCAGTTCTTC CASQNMGGGASNEQFF
TRBD1 TRBJ2-2 . TRBV11-3 TGTGCCAGCAGCCCGAGACAGGGTAGCACCGGGGAGCTGTTTTTT CASSPRQGSTGELFF
. TRBJ1-2 . TRBV18 TGTGCCAGCTCACCACTGGGGGATGACGTCTATGGCTACACCTTC CASSPLGDDVYGYTF
TRBD1 TRBJ1-1 . TRBV5-4 TGTGCCAGCAGCCCTCCACAGGGGGCGAGCACTGAAGCTTTCTTT CASSPPQGASTEAFF
. TRBJ1-2 few TRBV7-8 TGTGCCAGCAGCTTAGAGGCCACCTTCCCGGAGGAGGATGGCTACACCTTC CASSLEATFPEEDGYTF
. TRBJ1-5 . TRBV18 TGTGCCAGCTCCCCGGACAGCAATAGCAATCAGCCCCAGCATTTT CASSPDSNSNQPQHF
. TRBJ2-7 . TRBV29-1 TGCAGCGTTGTAGTGGGAACTCCCGACGAGCAGTACTTC CSVVVGTPDEQYF
. TRBJ1-1 few TRBV5-1 TGCGCCAGCAGCGCAGAACAGGGATTTGAAGCTTTCTTT CASSAEQGFEAFF
. TRBJ1-4 medium-sized TRBV5-1 TGCGCCAGCAGCTTAGGGCAGCCGCAAAGAAAACTGTTTTTT CASSLGQPQRKLFF
. TRBJ1-2 . TRBV5-1 TGCGCCAGCAGCTTGGCGGCAAGTAACTATGGCTACACCTTC CASSLAASNYGYTF
TRBD2 TRBJ2-7 . TRBV6-2/TRBV6-3 TGTGCCAGCAGTTATCTCGGGGGGGGGAACGAGCAGTACTTC CASSYLGGGNEQYF